This TCR beta chain was captured by sequencing in a study of blood T cell repertoires in COVID-19. Background on the study: PBMCs, B-cell-depleted T cells, or T cells provided the cDNA or gDNA that made up the material.

Germline V gene lookup returns CDR1 LNHDA and CDR2 SQIVND (reference sequence). Losses at the gene ends were 10 bases for V and 0 bases for J; bases not matched to a gene: 14. This CDR3 spans 16 amino acids. In the authors' workflow: Amplification from reference gene primers served as the basis for estimated nucleated cell counts. Libraries were prepared by immunoSEQ multiplex PCR; TCRdb keeps only in-frame clonotypes and omits some of them. The DNA gave D and trimming, while V, J and clone size come from that table. The sample consists of 30,000 to 50,000 clones, 91% of them appearing once. The receptor comes from a woman aged 25-40 years in a cohort sampled during active COVID-19. J is TRBJ1-2 and V is TRBV19; TRBD1 aligns across 7 bases. The sample was peripheral blood. The CDR3 region is CAIKKPGQEANYGYTF. The DNA for the CDR3 is TGTGCCATCAAAAAACCAGGACAGGAAGCTAACTATGGCTACACCTTC.